One and the same sample provided the 27 T cell receptor beta chains below, sequenced in a study of response to subunit inactivated influenza vaccine. Each CDR3 protein is one row after TCRdb ran MiXCR on the RT-PCR reads. The repertoire holds hundreds of thousands of distinct CDR3 sequences, with around 15% as singletons. The sample was PBMCs from blood, taken less than 15 days before vaccination. Receptors originate from a man between 45 and 60 years old who received an inactivated influenza vaccine.

This CDR3 is CSVAPRSTGELFF. The CDR3 DNA reads TGCAGCGTTGCCCCGAGGAGCACCGGGGAGCTGTTTTTT. The chain couples TRBV29-1 to TRBJ2-2; D ambiguous. Deletions cut 4 bases from V and 4 bases from J, with 10 bases between. Germline-derived CDR1 and CDR2 are SQVTM and ANQGSEA. The CDR3 is made up of 13 amino acids.

This chain joins TRBV6-2 or TRBV6-3 and TRBJ1-1; TRBD1 might be the D (5 bases). CDR1 is MNHEY and CDR2 is SVGEGT in the germline V gene. Trimming removed 1 base at V and 13 bases at J, with 16 bases between. This CDR3 has 13 residues. CDR3 bases: TGTGCCAGCAGTTACTTGGGACGGGGGTTTGTTTTCTTT. Its protein product is CASSYLGRGFVFF.

CDR3 protein: CSVAVHNQETQYF. The CDR3 DNA is TGCAGCGTTGCTGTCCACAATCAAGAGACCCAGTACTTC. The V call is TRBV29-1, the J call TRBJ2-5, with no clear D. CDR3 length equals 13 residues. V shed 4 bases and J shed 2 bases, with 11 bases lying between them. Germline CDR1 reads SQVTM; CDR2 reads ANQGSEA.

The sample holds many counts of this clonotype. The chain carries TRBV10-2 and TRBJ2-5; perhaps TRBD1 as D (7 bases). V lost 2 bases to trimming and J lost 5 bases, with 21 bases between them. Germline V CDR1 and CDR2: WSHSY, SAAADI. The CDR3 totals 17 residues. The CDR3 DNA is TGCGCCAGCAGTGAGCCTTTACAGGGGAGGTCCAGGGAGACCCAGTACTTC. Translation: CASSEPLQGRSRETQYF.

This clonotype has only a few counts. This chain joins TRBV20-1 and TRBJ1-1, with no clear D. This CDR3 is built from 13 residues. Trimming removed 4 bases from V and 1 base from J, with 10 bases in between. The germline gives CDR1 DFQATT, CDR2 SNEGSKA (reference sequence). The CDR3 nucleotides read TGCAGTGCTATGCAAAAACAGAACACTGAAGCTTTCTTT. Its protein is CSAMQKQNTEAFF.

This clonotype was detected once. V gene TRBV3-1 combines with J gene TRBJ2-1; no reliable D call. V lost 0 bases, J lost 15 bases, and 15 bases lay in between. Germline assignment: CDR1 LGHDT and CDR2 YNNKEL (reference sequence). The CDR3 spans 13 residues. The CDR3 is CASSQDAGSHLFF. The CDR3 DNA reads TGTGCCAGCAGCCAAGATGCAGGCAGCCACCTGTTCTTC.

V and J are TRBV7-2 and TRBJ2-7, with TRBD1 matching over 7 bases. Per germline, CDR1 SGHTA and CDR2 FQGNSA. The length of the CDR3 is 14 residues. V lost 2 bases to trimming and J lost 2 bases; unmatched junction nucleotides: 3. The CDR3, as DNA: TGTGCCAGCAGCTTACAGCAGGGGGCCTACGAGCAGTACTTC. Its translation: CASSLQQGAYEQYF.

This sequence joins TRBV28 and TRBJ2-1, with D tentatively TRBD1 (6 bases). Germline-derived CDR1 and CDR2 are MDHEN and SYDVKM. The length of the CDR3 is 16 residues. V gave up 2 bases and J gave up 4 bases, with 15 bases separating them. As DNA, the CDR3 is TGTGCCAGCAGTTTAGTTCAGGGGACCCTATACAATGAGCAGTTCTTC. This encodes CASSLVQGTLYNEQFF.

The CDR3 region is CSVGGNGNTEAFF. CDR3 DNA: TGCAGCGTTGGGGGGAATGGGAACACTGAAGCTTTCTTT. This rearrangement joins TRBV29-1 to TRBJ1-1; D may be TRBD1 (5 bases). The CDR3 length is 13 residues. Germline V gene sequence: CDR1 SQVTM, CDR2 ANQGSEA. V was trimmed by 4 bases and J by 1 base, leaving 10 bases between them.

This clonotype has just a few counts. V is TRBV28 and J is TRBJ1-2; a possible D gene is TRBD1 (5 bases). Germline V lookup: CDR1 MDHEN, CDR2 SYDVKM. The ends were cut back, 3 bases at V and 4 bases at J, with 9 bases in the middle. CDR3 length equals 13 residues. In nucleotides, the CDR3 is TGTGCCAGCAGTTTGAATGGGGGCTATGGCTACACCTTC. Translating it yields CASSLNGGYGYTF.

This clonotype showed up just once. This chain uses TRBV7-8 with TRBJ2-1, with 7 bases identical to TRBD1. Germline V CDR1 and CDR2: SGHVS, FQNEAQ. V lost 0 bases, J lost 7 bases, and 18 bases stayed unmatched. This CDR3 comprises 19 residues. The CDR3 DNA is TGTGCCAGCAGCTTAGCGTATACACAGGGGACATCACTTTGGAATGAGCAGTTCTTC. It yields the protein CASSLAYTQGTSLWNEQFF.

This rearrangement joins TRBV11-2 to TRBJ1-6; D unclear. The V gene lost 4 bases and the J gene lost 9 bases, with 13 bases spanning the gap. The CDR3 has 14 residues. Germline lookup yields CDR1 SGHAT and CDR2 FQNNGV. This chain's CDR3 is CASSSHNLVSPLHF. CDR3 DNA: TGTGCCAGCAGCTCCCACAATTTGGTTTCACCCCTCCACTTT.

This clonotype was observed a few times. V is TRBV7-2 and J is TRBJ2-1; 11 bases align to TRBD1. The CDR3 totals 16 residues. Trimming took 2 bases from V and 2 from J; bases not matched to a gene: 2. Germline CDR1 is SGHTA and CDR2 is FQGNSA. In DNA form, the CDR3 reads TGTGCCAGCAGCTTATGGGGACAGGGGGCCTACAATGAGCAGTTCTTC. Protein: CASSLWGQGAYNEQFF.

Concerning this clonotype: One base away lies a much larger clone, so this may be a sequencing read error. The V gene is TRBV21-1, the J gene TRBJ2-7; the table gives TRBD1 as D, unverified against the DNA. TRBV21-1 has pseudogene status. The CDR3 has 17 residues. The CDR3 region is CASSKLPGDRKLWEQYF. CDR3 coding DNA: TGTGCCAGCAGCAAGTTACCAGGGGACAGGAAGCTCTGGGAGCAGTACTTC.

The V call is TRBV20-1, the J call TRBJ2-1; 12 nucleotides line up with TRBD2. CDR1 is DFQATT and CDR2 is SNEGSKA in the germline V gene (reference sequence). The CDR3 has 19 amino acids. Germline trimming cut 1 base from V and 5 bases from J; bases unmatched to any gene: 15. CDR3 bases: TGCAGTGCTAGAGCTCCCTTACTAGCGGGAGGTTACTGGCACAATGAGCAGTTCTTC. This encodes CSARAPLLAGGYWHNEQFF.

This clonotype was picked up many times. The junction shows a germline mismatch at one end, possibly a read error. This chain uses TRBV5-1 with TRBJ2-2, with a weak D call TRBD2 (6 bases). There are 13 residues in the CDR3. Germline-derived CDR1 and CDR2 are SGHRS and YFSETQ. Here the CDR3 reads CASSLEGSGELFF. The DNA for the CDR3 is TGTGCCAGCAGCTTGGAGGGGTCCGGGGAGCTGTTTTTT.

This clonotype was detected ten times or more. The rearrangement uses TRBV4-2 and TRBJ1-4, with a possible D match to TRBD1 (5 bases). Germline V lookup: CDR1 LGHNA, CDR2 YNFKEQ. Trimming cost V 4 bases and J 4 bases, with 7 bases left between them. The CDR3 runs 13 residues. CDR3: CASSRGVNEKLFF. DNA for the CDR3: TGTGCCAGCAGCCGAGGGGTTAATGAAAAACTGTTTTTT.

In its sample, this clonotype was seen a few times. The chain joins TRBV4-3 to TRBJ1-1; D is perhaps TRBD1 (6 bases). Germline lookup yields CDR1 LGHNA and CDR2 YSLEER. Deletions cut 3 bases from V and 6 bases from J, with 14 bases between. The CDR3 totals 14 residues. DNA for the CDR3: TGCGCCAGCAGCCATCGCGGGGGGGCCGCTGAAGCTTTCTTT. Its translation is CASSHRGGAAEAFF.

The chain uses TRBV28 and TRBJ2-6; 8 bases match TRBD2. The germline V gene has CDR1 MDHEN and CDR2 SYDVKM. This CDR3 spans 17 amino acids. Losses at the gene ends were 5 bases for V and 3 bases for J; bases not matched to a gene: 9. The CDR3 bases are TGTGCCAGCAGTCCCCGCGGGGGGTTATTTGGGGCCAACGTCCTGACTTTC. Translation: CASSPRGGLFGANVLTF.

This clonotype has a handful of counts. The rearrangement joins TRBV10-3 to TRBJ1-4, with a possible D match to TRBD1 (5 bases). Trimming removed 0 bases at V and 6 bases at J, with 11 bases between. The CDR3 extends over 15 amino acids. The germline V gene has CDR1 ENHRY and CDR2 SYGVKD. The CDR3 DNA reads TGTGCCATCAGTGAGTCCGGCTGGGGGGATGAAAAACTGTTTTTT. Translation gives CAISESGWGDEKLFF.

This clonotype was seen a handful of times. V and J are TRBV20-1 and TRBJ2-7; 9 bases agree with TRBD2. The CDR3 totals 18 residues. Germline V gene sequence: CDR1 DFQATT, CDR2 SNEGSKA (reference sequence). V gave up 3 bases and J gave up 5 bases; unmatched junction bases: 20. The CDR3 sequence is CSASLPRIAGVRMNEQYF. Here the CDR3 DNA reads TGCAGTGCTAGTCTCCCACGAATAGCGGGAGTAAGGATGAACGAGCAGTACTTC.

This clonotype was recorded at least ten times. The J gene is TRBJ2-1, the V gene TRBV12-3 or TRBV12-4; D is uncertain. The V gene lost 7 bases and the J gene lost 3 bases, with 16 bases spanning the gap. The CDR3 runs to 15 residues. The chain's CDR3 is CASIPGRVGYNEQFF. The CDR3 DNA sequence: TGTGCCAGCATTCCTGGTCGGGTAGGCTACAATGAGCAGTTCTTC.

This clonotype has ten or more counts. The genes are TRBV7-2 and TRBJ1-5; TRBD1 might be the D (5 bases). Deletions cut 1 base from V and 1 base from J, with 11 bases between. Germline CDR1 reads SGHTA; CDR2 reads FQGNSA. The CDR3 totals 16 residues. CDR3 residues: CASSLGGLGSNQPQHF. The CDR3 region has the DNA TGTGCCAGCAGCTTAGGGGGCCTTGGCAGCAATCAGCCCCAGCATTTT.

The rearrangement uses TRBV6-5 and TRBJ2-2; the D gene is possibly TRBD1 (7 bases). The CDR3 is made up of 19 amino acids. The V end was cut by 2 bases, the J end by 0 bases, with 19 bases between. Per the germline V gene, CDR1 is MNHEY and CDR2 is SVGAGI. DNA of the CDR3: TGTGCCAGCAGTTACCAAACAGGGGTAGGGACTCCGAACACCGGGGAGCTGTTTTTT. This sequence encodes CASSYQTGVGTPNTGELFF.

This clonotype has a handful of counts. The chain joins TRBV30 to TRBJ1-5; 7 nucleotides line up with TRBD1. The CDR3 loop spans 13 amino acids. V lost 2 bases to trimming and J lost 5 bases; unmatched junction nucleotides: 3. CDR1 GTSNPN and CDR2 SVGIG come from the germline V gene (reference sequence). In nucleotides, the CDR3 is TGTGCCTGGAGTCGACAGGGCTATCAGCCCCAGCATTTT. Its translation is CAWSRQGYQPQHF. The variable domain in full, completed from reference TRBV30 and TRBJ1-5, reads SQTIHQWPATLVQPVGSPLSLECTVEGTSNPNLYWYRQAAGRGLQLLFYSVGIGQISSEVPQNLSASRPQDRQFILSSKKLLLSDSGFYLCAWSRQGYQPQHFGDGTRLSIL.

This clonotype was recorded many times. The chain joins TRBV5-1 to TRBJ2-5; no reliable D call. The germline CDR1 and CDR2 sequences are SGHRS and YFSETQ. The CDR3 spans 15 residues. The V gene lost 2 bases and the J gene lost 5 bases, with 16 bases spanning the gap. The CDR3 DNA reads as TGCGCCAGCAGCTTAGGTCGATCGGGCTGGGAGACCCAGTACTTC. Translated, it gives CASSLGRSGWETQYF. The whole variable domain, remainder taken from reference TRBV5-1 and TRBJ2-5, is KAGVTQTPRYLIKTRGQQVTLSCSPISGHRSVSWYQQTPGQGLQFLFEYFSETQRNKGNFPGRFSGRQFSNSRSEMNVSTLELGDSALYLCASSLGRSGWETQYFGPGTRLLVL.

This clonotype was counted only a few times. The V and J genes are TRBV25-1 and TRBJ2-5, with 7 nucleotides matching TRBD2. The CDR3 spans 14 residues. The germline gives CDR1 MGHDK, CDR2 SYGVNS. V dropped 1 base and J dropped 3; count of bases not matched to a gene: 2. The chain's CDR3 is CASSELGGEETQYF. CDR3 in DNA: TGTGCCAGCAGTGAATTGGGAGGGGAAGAGACCCAGTACTTC. Using reference TRBV25-1 and TRBJ2-5 for the parts outside the CDR3, the full variable domain is EADIYQTPRYLVIGTGKKITLECSQTMGHDKMYWYQQDPGMELHLIHYSYGVNSTEKGDLSSESTVSRIRTEHFPLTLESARPSHTSQYLCASSELGGEETQYFGPGTRLLVL.